Reported below is one T cell receptor (beta chain). This clonotype was seen repeatedly, ten times or more. Its antigen is currently not known. No quality values exist for individual bases; no much larger clone is one base distant. The TCR beta CDR3 regions were amplified from the RNA transcripts. A first-round RT-PCR of the TCR CDR3 used the HTBI primer set with the Qiagen OneStep RT-PCR kit. The libraries were constructed in a second round of multiplex PCR and then size-selected and purified. Sequencing of the libraries was done on an Illumina HiSeq2000 using paired-end 100 bp reads. The paper's data handling went like this. SOAPnuke was used to process the raw data, removing reads that contained adapters or uncalled bases, had a mean Phred below 15, or lacked an exact match to the constant primer or identifier. COPE v1.2.5 was used to merge the high-quality paired reads, and each unique nucleotide sequence was defined as a clonotype. MiTCR v1.1 was used to align clonotypes to the IMGT TRBV, TRBD and TRBJ reference segments. The analysis included only V-J combinations with a frequency above 0.0001, which together covered roughly 99% of the repertoires. A TCS score was defined as the ratio of F50 (clonal expansion) to E x V (chaos), with BLOSUM62-based TCRdist applied between CDR3 peptides within each V-J. Welch's t-statistics and random forest reduced around 550 V-J features to roughly 13, which were used in a naive Bayes classifier (R e1071). TCRdb passed the public sequencing reads through fastp at Q25 and MiXCR, retaining productive beta sequences. Rows matching on CDR3 protein sequence are summarized as one entry with the most common DNA and genes. These V and J calls derive from TCRdb rather than the authors' analysis. The sample yields hundreds of thousands of distinct CDR3 sequences; approximately 14% were counted once. The ten most abundant clones make up roughly 14% of the sample.

From cysteine to phenylalanine, the CDR3 is 15 amino acids long. Only the CDR3 portion is preserved as DNA: 45 bases, with reading frame beginning at the first base. CDR1 and CDR2 were assigned from the germline V gene as KGHSH and LQKENI. The germline ends are 11 bases apart after V is trimmed by 6 bases and J by 0 bases. The sample is drawn from a study of T cells in Graves' hyperthyroidism and ophthalmopathy (dated by TCRdb to about 2019). Looking at the study overall: Peripheral blood was sampled at the time of initial diagnosis, prior to any treatment. To identify TCR V-J signatures that set the groups apart, the researchers used a discovery cohort of approximately 98 patients, made up of fewer than 50 with Graves' ophthalmopathy and 57 with stable Graves' hyperthyroidism. After blood sampling, hyperthyroidism patients were treated with methimazole at a starting dose of 30 mg daily, and ophthalmopathy patients were treated with high-dose intravenous methylprednisolone. The approximately 100 discovery patients were divided at random into training and test sets in a 7:3 ratio. The study also compared thyroid tissue and blood T-cell repertoires from a handful of Graves' hyperthyroidism patients. According to the paper, TCR Vbeta CDR3 sequencing was carried out on 135 peripheral blood samples, which came from some 41 ophthalmopathy, fewer than 80 hyperthyroidism and roughly 17 progressor patients. Whether ophthalmopathy could be predicted prospectively was tested in an independent validation cohort made up of about 20 hyperthyroidism patients plus 17 patients who later progressed to ophthalmopathy.

The study at large found these results: No statistical method was used to fix the sample size in advance, and group allocation was not hidden from the investigators. In validation, the model predicted progression to ophthalmopathy a median of 6.5 months before onset, with about 67% sensitivity and roughly 72% specificity. Most expanded thyroid clonotypes (frequency above 0.001) were also found in blood, which suggests that blood repertoires may mirror thyroid immune responses. A 13 V-J signature model separated ophthalmopathy from stable hyperthyroidism, with 87.88% sensitivity and 81.08% specificity in cross-validation and 80%/75% in testing.

A patient counted as having stable Graves' hyperthyroidism if no progression to ophthalmopathy occurred over 18 months of follow-up. Hyperthyroidism patients were newly diagnosed, had a disease duration of under 2 months, and were aged 18 to 65 years. Patients with uncontrolled infections, other autoimmune diseases, pregnancy or lactation were excluded. Diagnoses relied on clinical symptoms, serum thyroxine and TRAb, thyroid ultrasound and orbital computed tomography. PBMCs were separated from 7.5 to 10 ml of fresh peripheral blood using Ficoll-Paque density gradient centrifugation. Total RNA was extracted with Trizol reagent, and quality was checked on an Agilent 2100 Bioanalyzer.

Sequencing was carried out using blood. The sequence links TRBV18 to TRBJ1-4, and perhaps TRBD1 as D gene, on 5 matching bases. This receptor was identified in a woman between 40 and 55 years old with Graves' hyperthyroidism. Here is the DNA: TGTGCCAGCTCCCCAGGGTCGTCAACTAATGAAAAACTGTTTTTT. Translated, this gives CASSPGSSTNEKLFF.